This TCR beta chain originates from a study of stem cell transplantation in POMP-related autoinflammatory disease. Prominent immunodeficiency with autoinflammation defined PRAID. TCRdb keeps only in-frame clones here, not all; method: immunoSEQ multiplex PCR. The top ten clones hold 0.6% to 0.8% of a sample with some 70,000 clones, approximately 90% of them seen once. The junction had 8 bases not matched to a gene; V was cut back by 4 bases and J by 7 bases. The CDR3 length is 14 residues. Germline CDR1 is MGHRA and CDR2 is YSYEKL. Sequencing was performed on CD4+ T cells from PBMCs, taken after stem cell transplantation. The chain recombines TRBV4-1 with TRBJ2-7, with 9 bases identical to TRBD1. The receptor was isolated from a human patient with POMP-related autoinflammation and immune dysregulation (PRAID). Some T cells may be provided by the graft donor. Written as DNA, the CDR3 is TGCGCCAGCAGCCGGGGGCATGGACAGGGGGAGCAGTACGTC. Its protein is CASSRGHGQGEQYV.